This T cell receptor (beta chain) was recovered during a study of a mutant IDH1 vaccine in newly diagnosed glioma. As to time point: week 5, during vaccination. Vaccination used 300 ug of mutant IDH1 20-mer peptide per dose, with topical imiquimod. The CDR3 length is 16 residues. Germline V gene sequence: CDR1 SGHTA, CDR2 FQGNSA. With V trimmed by 1 base and J by 0 bases, 3 bases remained unmatched. Produced via immunoSEQ multiplex PCR; TCRdb's table is partial and in-frame only. Here the sample spans approximately 51,000 clones, over 75% being singletons. As to this clone: The antigen remains unidentified.

The V call is TRBV7-2, the J call TRBJ2-1; 7 nucleotides agree with TRBD2. The clonotype comes from a woman in her thirties or forties with glioma. The sample in question was PBMCs, obtained from a glioma patient whose treatment included an IDH1 peptide vaccine. CDR3 loop: CASSLDGGGSYNEQFF. The CDR3 DNA reads TGTGCCAGCAGCTTAGATGGCGGGGGCTCCTACAATGAGCAGTTCTTC.